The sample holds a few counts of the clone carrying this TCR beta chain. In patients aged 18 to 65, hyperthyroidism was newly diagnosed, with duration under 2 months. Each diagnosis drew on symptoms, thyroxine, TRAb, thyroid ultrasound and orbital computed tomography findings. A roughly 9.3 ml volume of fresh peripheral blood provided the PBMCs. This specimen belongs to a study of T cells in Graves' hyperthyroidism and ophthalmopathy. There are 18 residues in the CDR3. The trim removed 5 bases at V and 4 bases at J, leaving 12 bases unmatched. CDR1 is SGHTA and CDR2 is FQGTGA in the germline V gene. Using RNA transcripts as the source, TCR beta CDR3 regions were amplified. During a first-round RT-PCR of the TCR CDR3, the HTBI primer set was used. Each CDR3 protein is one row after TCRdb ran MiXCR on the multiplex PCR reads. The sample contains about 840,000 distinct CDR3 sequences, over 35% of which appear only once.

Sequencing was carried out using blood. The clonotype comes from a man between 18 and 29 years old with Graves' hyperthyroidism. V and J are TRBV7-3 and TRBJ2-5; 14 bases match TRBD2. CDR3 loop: CASSVYGTSGREGETQYF. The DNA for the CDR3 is TGTGCCAGCAGCGTATACGGGACTAGCGGGAGAGAGGGAGAGACCCAGTACTTC.